This TCR beta chain was recovered during a study of CD8+CD57+ T cells in acquired aplastic anemia. Study results and caveats: Patients did not significantly differ from controls in CD8+ Simpson's diversity. Patients and controls shared approximately 28 CD8+ CDR3 sequences.

Note on this clonotype: Its specificity is not known.

Genomic DNA, the template, was used for profiling of the TCR beta VDJ and CDR3. TCRdb reprocessed the reads with MiXCR, giving one entry per CDR3 protein. The top ten hold around 4% of the sample, which has about 400,000 distinct CDR3 sequences, 55% to 70% seen once. The sequence was obtained from a human donor in good health, serving as a control. The specimen was sorted CD4+, CD8+, or CD8+CD57+ T cells (not recorded which) from PBMCs.

Here the CDR3 reads CASSQGPVDEEAFF. The CDR3 DNA reads as TGTGCCAGCAGCCAGGGACCCGTCGACGAAGAAGCTTTCTTT. The rearrangement joins TRBV9 to TRBJ1-1; the D gene is possibly TRBD1 (5 bases). The V gene lost 4 bases and the J gene lost 8 bases, with 18 bases spanning the gap. CDR1 is SGDLS and CDR2 is YYNGEE in the germline V gene. This CDR3 has 14 residues.